The clone carrying this TCR beta chain showed up many times. This specimen belongs to a study of neurological immune-mediated disorders. The CDR3 is 14 amino acids. Per germline, CDR1 MNHEY and CDR2 SMNVEV (reference sequence). Trimming at V came to 6 bases and at J to 1 base, leaving 0 bases not matched to a gene. The making of cDNA relied on 5'RACE with 10-nucleotide random UMIs. One entry per CDR3 protein, called by TCRdb with MiXCR from the 5' RACE reads. Among roughly 89,000 distinct CDR3 sequences listed, roughly 2.6% were seen once. The sequence derives from a woman aged 25 to 39 with multiple sclerosis. This chain links TRBV27 with TRBJ2-3; 11 nucleotides align to TRBD2. Sequencing was done on a sample of PBMCs. The CDR3 DNA reads TGTGCCAGCAGACTAGCGGGAGGCACAGATACGCAGTATTTT. Translating it yields CASRLAGGTDTQYF.